This T cell receptor beta chain was obtained from a study of T cells in Graves' hyperthyroidism and ophthalmopathy. Overall study findings and caveats: Most clonotypes expanded in thyroid above 0.001 were likewise present in blood.

Researchers amplified the TCR beta CDR3 regions from RNA transcripts. First-round RT-PCR of the TCR CDR3 relied on the HTBI primer set. MiXCR, applied by TCRdb to the multiplex PCR reads, yields one record per CDR3 protein. This table has about 380,000 distinct CDR3 sequences, less than 20% appearing once. This clonotype was counted ten times or more. Its target is unknown. This CDR3 is 15 amino acids long. The germline CDR1 and CDR2 sequences are LGHNA and YNFKEQ. Trimming removed 2 bases from V and 6 bases from J, with 13 bases in between. This rearrangement joins TRBV4-2 to TRBJ2-2, with a weak D call TRBD2 (7 bases). The TCR originated in a man between 18 and 35 years old with Graves' ophthalmopathy. The sample consisted of blood. The CDR3 sequence: CASSQIGGGSGELFF. The CDR3 region has the DNA TGTGCCAGCAGCCAAATAGGGGGGGGGTCCGGGGAGCTGTTTTTT.